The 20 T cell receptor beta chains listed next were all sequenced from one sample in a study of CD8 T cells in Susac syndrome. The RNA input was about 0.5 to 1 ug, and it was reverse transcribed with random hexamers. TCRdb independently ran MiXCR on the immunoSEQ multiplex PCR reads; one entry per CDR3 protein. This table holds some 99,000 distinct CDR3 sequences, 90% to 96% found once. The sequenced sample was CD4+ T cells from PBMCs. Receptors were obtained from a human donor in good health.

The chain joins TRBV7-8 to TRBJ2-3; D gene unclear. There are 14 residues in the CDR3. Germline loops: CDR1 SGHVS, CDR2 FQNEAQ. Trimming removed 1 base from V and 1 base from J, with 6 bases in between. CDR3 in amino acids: CASSLDPGTDTQYF. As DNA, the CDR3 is TGTGCCAGCAGCTTAGACCCCGGCACAGATACGCAGTATTTT.

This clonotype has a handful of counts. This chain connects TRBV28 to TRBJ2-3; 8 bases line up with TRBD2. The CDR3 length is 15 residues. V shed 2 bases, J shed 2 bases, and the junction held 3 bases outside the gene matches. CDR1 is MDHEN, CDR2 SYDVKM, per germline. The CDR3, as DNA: TGTGCCAGCAGTTTAGCGGGAGGTCCCACAGATACGCAGTATTTT. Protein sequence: CASSLAGGPTDTQYF.

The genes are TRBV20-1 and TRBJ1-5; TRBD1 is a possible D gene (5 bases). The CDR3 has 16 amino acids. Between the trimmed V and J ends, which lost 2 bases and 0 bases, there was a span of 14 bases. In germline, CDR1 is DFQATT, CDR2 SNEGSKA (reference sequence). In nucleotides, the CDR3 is TGCAGTGCTAGAATGCGTGGGGGGAGTAGCAATCAGCCCCAGCATTTT. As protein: CSARMRGGSSNQPQHF.

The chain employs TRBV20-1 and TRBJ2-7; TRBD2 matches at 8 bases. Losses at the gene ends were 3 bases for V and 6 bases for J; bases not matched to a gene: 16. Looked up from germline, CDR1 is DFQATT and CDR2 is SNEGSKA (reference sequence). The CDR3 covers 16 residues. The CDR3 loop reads CSASFGSRAGGFEQYF. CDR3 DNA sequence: TGCAGTGCTAGCTTTGGGTCGCGGGCGGGAGGCTTCGAGCAGTACTTC.

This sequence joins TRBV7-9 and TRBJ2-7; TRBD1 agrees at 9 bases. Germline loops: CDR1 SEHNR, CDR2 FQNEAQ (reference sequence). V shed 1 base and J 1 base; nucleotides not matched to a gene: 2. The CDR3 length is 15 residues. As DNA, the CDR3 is TGTGCCAGCAGCTTAGAGGGACAGGGATCCTACGAGCAGTACTTC. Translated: CASSLEGQGSYEQYF.

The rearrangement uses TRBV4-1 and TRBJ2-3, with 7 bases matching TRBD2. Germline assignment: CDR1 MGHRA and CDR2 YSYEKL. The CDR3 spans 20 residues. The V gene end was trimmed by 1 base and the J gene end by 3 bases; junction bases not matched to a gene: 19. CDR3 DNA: TGCGCCAGCAGCCAAGTTGTCGGGGGGTTGCGCGGGGAACCGACAGATACGCAGTATTTT. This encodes CASSQVVGGLRGEPTDTQYF.

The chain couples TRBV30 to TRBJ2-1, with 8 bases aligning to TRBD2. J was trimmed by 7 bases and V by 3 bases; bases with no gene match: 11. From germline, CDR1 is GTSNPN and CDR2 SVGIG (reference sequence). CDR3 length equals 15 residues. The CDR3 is CAWSRVAGSRNEQFF. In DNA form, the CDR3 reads TGTGCCTGGAGCAGGGTAGCGGGGTCCCGTAATGAGCAGTTCTTC.

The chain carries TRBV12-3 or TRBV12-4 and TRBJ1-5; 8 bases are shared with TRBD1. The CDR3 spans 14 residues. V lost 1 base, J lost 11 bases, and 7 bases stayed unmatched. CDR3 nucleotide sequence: TGTGCCAGCAGTTTAGGACAGGGGACTCGAACCCAGCATTTT. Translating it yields CASSLGQGTRTQHF.

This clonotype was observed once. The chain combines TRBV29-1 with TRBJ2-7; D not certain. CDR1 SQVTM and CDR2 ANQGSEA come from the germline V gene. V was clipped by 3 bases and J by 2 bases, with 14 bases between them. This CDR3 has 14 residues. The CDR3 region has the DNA TGCAGCGTTGATACGGATCAGAGCACCTACGAGCAGTACTTC. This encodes CSVDTDQSTYEQYF.

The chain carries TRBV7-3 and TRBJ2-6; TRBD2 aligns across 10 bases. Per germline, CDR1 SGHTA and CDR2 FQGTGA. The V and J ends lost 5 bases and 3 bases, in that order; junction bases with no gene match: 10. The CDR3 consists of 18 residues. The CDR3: CASSPQAGGLGGANVLTF. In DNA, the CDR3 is TGTGCCAGCAGCCCTCAAGCGGGGGGGCTCGGTGGGGCCAACGTCCTGACTTTC.

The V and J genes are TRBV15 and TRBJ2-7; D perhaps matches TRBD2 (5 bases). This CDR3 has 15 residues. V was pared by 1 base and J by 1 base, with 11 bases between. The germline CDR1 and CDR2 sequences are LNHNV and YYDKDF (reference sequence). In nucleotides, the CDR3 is TGTGCCACCAGCAGAGCGCGGGTTACGTCCTACGAGCAGTACTTC. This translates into CATSRARVTSYEQYF.

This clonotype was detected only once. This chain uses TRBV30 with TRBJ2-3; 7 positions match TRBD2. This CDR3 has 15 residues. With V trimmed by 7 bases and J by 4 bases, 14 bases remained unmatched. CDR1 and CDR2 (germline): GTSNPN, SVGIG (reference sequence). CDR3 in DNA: TGTGCCTCTACCCTGCGGGAGCTAAGACCAGATACGCAGTATTTT. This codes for CASTLRELRPDTQYF.

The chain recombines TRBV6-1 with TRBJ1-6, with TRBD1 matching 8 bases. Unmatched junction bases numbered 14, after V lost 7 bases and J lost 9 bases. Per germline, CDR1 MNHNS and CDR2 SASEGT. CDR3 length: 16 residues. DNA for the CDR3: TGTGCCAGCACCAATCAGAACCGGGACAGGTTTTCACCCCTCCACTTT. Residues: CASTNQNRDRFSPLHF.

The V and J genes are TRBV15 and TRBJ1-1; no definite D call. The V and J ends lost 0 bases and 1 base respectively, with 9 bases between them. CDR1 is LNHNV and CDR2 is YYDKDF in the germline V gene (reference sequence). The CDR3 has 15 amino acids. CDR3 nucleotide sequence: TGTGCCACCAGCAGAGATCGCGAGGGGAACACTGAAGCTTTCTTT. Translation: CATSRDREGNTEAFF.

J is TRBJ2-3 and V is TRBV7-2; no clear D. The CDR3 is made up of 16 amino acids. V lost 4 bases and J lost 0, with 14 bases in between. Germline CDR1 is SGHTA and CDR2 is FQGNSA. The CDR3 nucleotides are TGTGCCAGCAGCTCCCTGGCCCCTACAAGCACAGATACGCAGTATTTT. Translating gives CASSSLAPTSTDTQYF.

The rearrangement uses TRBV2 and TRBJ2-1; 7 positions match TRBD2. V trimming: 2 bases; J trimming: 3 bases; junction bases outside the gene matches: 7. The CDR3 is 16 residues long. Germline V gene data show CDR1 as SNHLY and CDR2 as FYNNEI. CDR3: CASSESGGSFYNEQFF. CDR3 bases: TGTGCCAGCAGTGAAAGCGGCGGGAGTTTCTACAATGAGCAGTTCTTC.

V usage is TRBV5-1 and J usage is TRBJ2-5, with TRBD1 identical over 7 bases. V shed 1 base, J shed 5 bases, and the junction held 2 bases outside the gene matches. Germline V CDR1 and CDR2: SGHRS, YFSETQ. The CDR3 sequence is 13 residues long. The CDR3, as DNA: TGCGCCAGCAGCTTGAGGGGGCAGGAGACCCAGTACTTC. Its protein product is CASSLRGQETQYF.

The CDR3 region is CASSSTPRTGKIGELFF. The CDR3 DNA reads TGTGCCAGCAGTTCAACACCCAGGACAGGGAAGATCGGGGAGCTGTTTTTT. This chain joins TRBV27 and TRBJ2-2; 8 positions agree with TRBD1. J was trimmed by 7 bases and V by 4 bases; bases with no gene match: 14. This CDR3 has 17 amino acids. Per the germline V gene, CDR1 is MNHEY and CDR2 is SMNVEV (reference sequence).

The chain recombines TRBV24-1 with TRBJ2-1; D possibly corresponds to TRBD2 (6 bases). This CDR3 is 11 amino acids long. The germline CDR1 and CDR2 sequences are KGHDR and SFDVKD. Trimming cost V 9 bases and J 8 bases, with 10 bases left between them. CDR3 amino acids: CATAREDEQFF. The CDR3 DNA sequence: TGTGCCACCGCCAGGGAGGATGAGCAGTTCTTC.

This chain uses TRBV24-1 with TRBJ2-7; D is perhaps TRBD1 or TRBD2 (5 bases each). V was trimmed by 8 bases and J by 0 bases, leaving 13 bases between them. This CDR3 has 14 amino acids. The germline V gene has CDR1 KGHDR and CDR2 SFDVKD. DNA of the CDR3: TGTGCCACCATGAGATGGGGGTGCTCCTACGAGCAGTACTTC. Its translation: CATMRWGCSYEQYF.